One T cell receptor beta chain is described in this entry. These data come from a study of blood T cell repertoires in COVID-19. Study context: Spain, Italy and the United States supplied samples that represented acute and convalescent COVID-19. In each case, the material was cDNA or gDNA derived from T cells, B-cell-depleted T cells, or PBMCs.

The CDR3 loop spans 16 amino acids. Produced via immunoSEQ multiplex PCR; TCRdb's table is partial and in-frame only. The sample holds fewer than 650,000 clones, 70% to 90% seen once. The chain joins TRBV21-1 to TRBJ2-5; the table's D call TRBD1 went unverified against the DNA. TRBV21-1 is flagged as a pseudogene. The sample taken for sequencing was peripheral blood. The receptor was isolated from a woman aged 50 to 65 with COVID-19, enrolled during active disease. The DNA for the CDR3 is TGTGCCAGCAGCAAAGACAGGGGGCGTGGGCAAGAGACCCAGTACTTC. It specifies CASSKDRGRGQETQYF.